The T cell receptor (beta chain) described here comes from a study of CD8 T cells in Susac syndrome. RNA amounts of about 0.5 to 1 ug underwent reverse transcription with random hexamers. By means of immunoSEQ multiplex PCR, TCR beta CDR3 spanning 54 Vbeta and 13 Jbeta underwent amplification. Via MiXCR, TCRdb re-called the immunoSEQ multiplex PCR reads, giving one row per CDR3 protein. The sample contains some 300,000 distinct CDR3 sequences, roughly 90% of which appear only once. Study-wide points: The study recognized that the number of individuals in its TCR sequencing and HLA analysis was relatively small.

For this clonotype: The target antigen is unknown.

This TCR derives from a human donor with multiple sclerosis. Sequenced: CD8+ T cells from PBMCs.

For the CDR3, the DNA is TGTGCCAGCAGCCCACCCTCCGGGACAACTCCCTACGAGCAGTACTTC. This encodes CASSPPSGTTPYEQYF. The chain employs TRBV14 and TRBJ2-7; maybe TRBD1 (6 bases). CDR1 and CDR2 from the germline V gene are SGHDN and FVKESK. The CDR3 has 16 residues. With 4 bases removed from V and 2 bases from J, the gap between germline ends came to 18 bases.